The 25 T cell receptor beta chains below come from one sample, sequenced in a study of blood T cell repertoires in COVID-19 (dated by TCRdb to about 2020). Libraries came from the immunoSEQ multiplex PCR assay. This is the immuneACCESS table as TCRdb keeps it, with only in-frame sequences that have V and J called. A part of the clones is gone; compared with another copy, unresolved V genes explain less than half, and the rest is unexplained. Within this sample are approximately 270,000 clones, with about 80% of them counted one time only. Jointly, the top ten make up around 14% of the sample. The specimen was peripheral blood. These receptors came from a person aged 70 to 85 with COVID-19, enrolled during active disease.

The chain carries TRBV23-1 and TRBJ1-5, with 8 nucleotides matching TRBD1. TRBV23-1 is assigned to the ORF class and has an uncertain function. This CDR3 comprises 16 residues. The junction had 7 bases not matched to a gene; V was cut back by 4 bases and J by 2 bases. The CDR3 coding sequence is TGCGCCAGCAGTCTTAAGGACAGGGAAGGCAATCAGCCCCAGCATTTT. It encodes CASSLKDREGNQPQHF.

The chain is built from TRBV19 and TRBJ1-2, with TRBD1 matching over 9 bases. The CDR3 length is 17 residues. The junction had 13 bases not matched to a gene; V was cut back by 3 bases and J by 5 bases. In germline, CDR1 is LNHDA, CDR2 SQIVND (reference sequence). The CDR3 nucleotides read TGTGCCAGTAGTATCTCAGGCATGGACAGGGGTATTTATGGCTACACCTTC. Its protein product is CASSISGMDRGIYGYTF.

The CDR3 DNA reads TGTGCCACCAGCAGAGATTTGAAGGAGCGTTATGGCTACACCTTC. It codes for CATSRDLKERYGYTF. This rearrangement joins TRBV15 to TRBJ1-2; no definite D call. The germline V and J ends were trimmed by 0 bases and 5 bases, with 13 bases remaining between them. Germline values: CDR1 LNHNV, CDR2 YYDKDF (reference sequence). The CDR3 extends over 15 amino acids.

The CDR3, as DNA: TGTGCCAGCGGGGAGTTCACTGAAGCTTTCTTT. This gives the protein CASGEFTEAFF. The V gene is TRBV7-3, the J gene TRBJ1-1, with D uncertain. The length of the CDR3 is 11 residues. Germline CDR1 SGHTA, CDR2 FQGTGA. Trimming stripped 8 bases from V and 4 bases from J, with 8 bases between. The full variable domain, with the rest looked up from reference TRBV7-3 and TRBJ1-1, is GAGVSQTPSNKVTEKGKYVELRCDPISGHTALYWYRQSLGQGPEFLIYFQGTGAADDSGLPNDRFFAVRPEGSVSTLKIQRTERGDSAVYLCASGEFTEAFFGQGTRLTVV.

V and J are TRBV6-5 and TRBJ2-3, with D possibly matching TRBD1 (6 bases). The CDR3 totals 14 residues. Deletions cut 2 bases from V and 7 bases from J, with 13 bases between. Germline V gives CDR1 MNHEY, CDR2 SVGAGI. The CDR3 sequence: CASSYGSGTNTQYF. CDR3 in DNA: TGTGCCAGCAGTTACGGGTCTGGGACAAATACGCAGTATTTT.

The chain joins TRBV12-3 or TRBV12-4 to TRBJ2-1; D is perhaps TRBD2 (5 bases). This CDR3 contains 12 residues. Trimming stripped 5 bases from V and 10 bases from J, with 12 bases between. The CDR3 nucleotides are TGTGCCAGCAGTCGAGGGAATGTCGAGCAGTTCTTC. Amino acids: CASSRGNVEQFF.

CDR3 sequence reads: CASSQVFGGNEAFF. The DNA of the CDR3 is TGTGCCAGCAGCCAAGTTTTCGGCGGAAACGAAGCTTTCTTT. This chain connects TRBV14 to TRBJ1-1; D is ambiguous. Germline assignment: CDR1 SGHDN and CDR2 FVKESK. CDR3 length equals 14 residues. Trimming cost V 1 base and J 8 bases, with 14 bases left between them.

V is TRBV19 and J is TRBJ2-5; D possibly corresponds to TRBD1 (5 bases). Trimming removed 5 bases from V and 5 bases from J, with 9 bases in between. Germline V lookup: CDR1 LNHDA, CDR2 SQIVND (reference sequence). This CDR3 has 12 residues. The CDR3 coding sequence is TGTGCCAGTAGTTTGGGGCGTGAGACCCAGTACTTC. It encodes CASSLGRETQYF.

The CDR3 DNA is TGTGCAAGTCGCCCCCCTCCCCCGCTAGCGGATGAGCAGTACTTC. This encodes CASRPPPPLADEQYF. The chain carries TRBV12-2 and TRBJ2-7; TRBD2 is taken as the D call from the table, unchecked against the DNA. TRBV12-2 is a pseudogene locus. The CDR3 has 15 amino acids.

The V and J genes are TRBV12-3 or TRBV12-4 and TRBJ1-1; D not resolved. V shed 5 bases and J shed 5 bases, with 12 bases lying between them. CDR3 length: 13 amino acids. This chain's CDR3 is CASSPFTGTEAFF. The CDR3, as DNA: TGTGCCAGCAGTCCGTTTACGGGGACTGAAGCTTTCTTT.

The chain joins TRBV30 to TRBJ2-2, with D possibly matching TRBD1 (5 bases). V was trimmed by 0 bases and J by 5 bases, leaving 19 bases between them. CDR1 is GTSNPN and CDR2 is SVGIG in the germline V gene (reference sequence). The CDR3 covers 17 residues. The CDR3 nucleotides read TGTGCCTGGAGTGTACCGTTAGGGGATTTAGGGACCGGGGAGCTGTTTTTT. It yields the protein CAWSVPLGDLGTGELFF. The variable domain in full, completed from reference TRBV30 and TRBJ2-2, reads SQTIHQWPATLVQPVGSPLSLECTVEGTSNPNLYWYRQAAGRGLQLLFYSVGIGQISSEVPQNLSASRPQDRQFILSSKKLLLSDSGFYLCAWSVPLGDLGTGELFFGEGSRLTVL.

The V and J genes are TRBV25-1 and TRBJ2-1; TRBD2 matches at 7 bases. This CDR3 has 17 amino acids. From germline, CDR1 is MGHDK and CDR2 SYGVNS. After removal of 4 bases from V and 5 bases from J, the junction contained 14 bases not matched to a gene. The CDR3 region has the DNA TGTGCCAGCAGTGGATTTACTAGCGTGGAGGGTGACAATGAGCAGTTCTTC. As protein: CASSGFTSVEGDNEQFF.

The chain combines TRBV6-5 with TRBJ2-7, with TRBD1 as a possible D gene (5 bases). This CDR3 is built from 12 residues. The germline gives CDR1 MNHEY, CDR2 SVGAGI. Trimming stripped 2 bases from V and 6 bases from J, with 8 bases between. Here the CDR3 reads CASSYAGSEQYF. As DNA, the CDR3 is TGTGCCAGCAGTTACGCAGGGTCCGAGCAGTACTTC.

The rearrangement joins TRBV28 to TRBJ2-1; possibly TRBD2 for D (7 bases). CDR1 and CDR2 (germline): MDHEN, SYDVKM. Between the trimmed V and J ends, which lost 7 bases and 9 bases, there was a span of 22 bases. CDR3 size: 15 residues. CDR3 bases: TGTGCCAGCACCCTGTTGGGGGGGGCGAGTGGTGAGCAGTTCTTC. It translates to CASTLLGGASGEQFF.

The rearrangement uses TRBV18 and TRBJ2-1; tentatively, D is TRBD1 (6 bases). This CDR3 spans 16 amino acids. V gave up 0 bases and J gave up 2 bases, with 11 bases separating them. Germline V lookup: CDR1 KGHSH, CDR2 LQKENI. The CDR3 DNA is TGTGCCAGCTCACCACCTACAGGGTTCGCCTACAATGAGCAGTTCTTC. It is translated as CASSPPTGFAYNEQFF.

The chain recombines TRBV11-2 with TRBJ1-3; TRBD1 matches at 7 bases. The length of the CDR3 is 16 residues. Germline V gives CDR1 SGHAT, CDR2 FQNNGV. V dropped 5 bases and J dropped 1; count of bases not matched to a gene: 8. CDR3 amino acids: CASSHYRGRSGNTIYF. In DNA form, the CDR3 reads TGTGCCAGCAGCCACTACAGGGGAAGGTCTGGAAACACCATATATTTT. The whole variable domain, filled in from reference TRBV11-2 and TRBJ1-3, reads EAGVAQSPRYKIIEKRQSVAFWCNPISGHATLYWYQQILGQGPKLLIQFQNNGVVDDSQLPKDRFSAERLKGVDSTLKIQPAKLEDSAVYLCASSHYRGRSGNTIYFGEGSWLTVV.

V and J are TRBV6-5 and TRBJ2-2, with D hard to call. Germline CDR1 MNHEY, CDR2 SVGAGI. The CDR3 consists of 14 residues. The V end lost 6 bases, the J end lost 5 bases, and 13 bases lay between the germline ends. For the CDR3, the DNA is TGTGCCAGCAGCCTCGCGAAATGGACCGGGGAGCTGTTTTTT. As protein: CASSLAKWTGELFF.

A single count supports this clone. This chain joins TRBV7-2 and TRBJ2-7; possible D gene TRBD2, 6 bases. The CDR3 extends over 15 amino acids. The V end lost 1 base, the J end lost 2 bases, and 12 bases lay between the germline ends. The germline V gene encodes CDR1 SGHTA and CDR2 FQGNSA. CDR3 residues: CASSLVGTQPYEQYF. For the CDR3, the DNA is TGTGCCAGCAGCTTAGTGGGGACTCAACCCTACGAGCAGTACTTC.

The J gene is TRBJ2-1, the V gene TRBV24-1, with D tentatively TRBD1 (5 bases). V lost 2 bases and J lost 10, with 11 bases in between. The CDR3 has 13 amino acids. Germline CDR1 is KGHDR and CDR2 is SFDVKD. The CDR3 is CATSDYRLGEQFF. DNA for the CDR3: TGTGCCACCAGTGATTACAGGCTGGGGGAGCAGTTCTTC.

V gene TRBV2 combines with J gene TRBJ2-2, with 8 nucleotides matching TRBD2. CDR3 size: 17 residues. Germline V gene lookup returns CDR1 SNHLY and CDR2 FYNNEI. V lost 0 bases to trimming and J lost 0 bases; unmatched junction nucleotides: 3. This CDR3 reads CASSEASGDPNTGELFF. The CDR3 DNA reads as TGTGCCAGCAGTGAAGCTAGCGGGGACCCGAACACCGGGGAGCTGTTTTTT. Full variable domain (remainder filled in from reference TRBV2 and TRBJ2-2): EPEVTQTPSHQVTQMGQEVILRCVPISNHLYFYWYRQILGQKVEFLVSFYNNEISEKSEIFDDQFSVERPDGSNFTLKIRSTKLEDSAMYFCASSEASGDPNTGELFFGEGSRLTVL.

This rearrangement joins TRBV11-2 to TRBJ2-3; tentative D call: TRBD1 (6 bases). The V end was cut by 0 bases, the J end by 9 bases, with 16 bases between. CDR1 and CDR2 from the germline V gene are SGHAT and FQNNGV. This CDR3 has 15 residues. CDR3 sequence: CASSLDGGGTPTQYF. The CDR3 DNA follows: TGTGCCAGCAGCTTAGACGGTGGTGGGACACCAACGCAGTATTTT.

The genes are TRBV19 and TRBJ2-2; TRBD2 might be the D (5 bases). The CDR3 has 14 amino acids. V was pared by 4 bases and J by 4 bases, with 10 bases between. Germline V gene lookup returns CDR1 LNHDA and CDR2 SQIVND (reference sequence). Here the CDR3 reads CASSTTRGTGELFF. The DNA of the CDR3 is TGTGCCAGTAGTACAACTCGGGGCACCGGGGAGCTGTTTTTT.

The V call is TRBV5-1, the J call TRBJ2-1; perhaps TRBD2 as D (5 bases). The germline V gene encodes CDR1 SGHRS and CDR2 YFSETQ. Trimming removed 7 bases from V and 8 bases from J, with 16 bases in between. CDR3 length: 13 residues. In DNA, the CDR3 is TGCGCCAGCGCTAGTCCTCCAGCGGATGAGCAGTTCTTC. It is translated as CASASPPADEQFF. Using reference TRBV5-1 and TRBJ2-1 for the parts outside the CDR3, the full variable domain is KAGVTQTPRYLIKTRGQQVTLSCSPISGHRSVSWYQQTPGQGLQFLFEYFSETQRNKGNFPGRFSGRQFSNSRSEMNVSTLELGDSALYLCASASPPADEQFFGPGTRLTVL.

The V and J genes are TRBV29-1 and TRBJ2-5; the D is unclear. The CDR3 totals 10 residues. The V end lost 8 bases, the J end lost 4 bases, and 8 bases lay between the germline ends. The germline V gene has CDR1 SQVTM and CDR2 ANQGSEA. The CDR3 coding sequence is TGCAGCTTCATAGCAGAGACCCAGTACTTC. This sequence encodes CSFIAETQYF.

V is TRBV2 and J is TRBJ2-3, with 9 bases matching TRBD2. The V gene's germline CDR1 is SNHLY and CDR2 FYNNEI. Trimming at V came to 7 bases and at J to 1 base, leaving 12 bases not matched to a gene. This CDR3 is built from 17 residues. CDR3 sequence (DNA): TGTGCCAGCACCCCAAAGCGGGGGGCAGTCGGCACAGATACGCAGTATTTT. Protein product: CASTPKRGAVGTDTQYF.